This TCR beta chain was documented in a study of cytomegalovirus exposure and HLA in healthy donors. Study conclusions and caveats: When the data were analyzed later, several of the most significant clusters appeared to be linked to common viral pathogens. A later examination showed that TCR association rates differed by HLA locus, with DRB1 most and HLA-C fewest. A reported reduction in N-insertions relative to the approximately 670-donor mean was seen in an Asian-associated ancestry cluster in a later analysis.

A few counts support this clone. Its matching antigen is unknown. Trimming shortened V by 1 base and J by 7 bases, and 4 bases separated the two germline ends. Germline assignment: CDR1 MGHDK and CDR2 SYGVNS. The CDR3 is 11 amino acids. It was with 60 Vbeta and 13 Jbeta primers that the PCR ran. Libraries were prepared by immunoSEQ multiplex PCR; TCRdb keeps only in-frame clonotypes and omits some of them. The data contain about 190,000 clones, roughly 80% of them singletons. The source of this sequence is a woman under 30 in good health and CMV-seronegative. This chain connects TRBV25-1 to TRBJ1-1; no firm D call. The specimen was PBMCs. CDR3 amino acids: CASSESIEAFF. Here the CDR3 DNA reads TGTGCCAGCAGTGAATCCATTGAAGCTTTCTTT.